The 2 T cell receptor beta chains in this list originate from one sample, sequenced in a study of identical twins. TCRdb redid the calling of the 5' RACE reads with MiXCR, one entry per CDR3 protein. The sample includes a few hundred thousand distinct CDR3 sequences, 9% seen only once; the top ten take approximately 8.9%. The material sequenced was naive T cells sorted from blood. These TCRs come from a woman between 45 and 60 years old in good health.

This clonotype was seen ten or more times. This chain joins TRBV12-3 or TRBV12-4 and TRBJ2-5; 7 bases are a match to TRBD2. This CDR3 has 15 amino acids. The trim removed 8 bases at V and 4 bases at J, leaving 13 bases unmatched. CDR3 sequence reads: CASSTLGREGETQYF. CDR3 DNA: TGTGCCAGCTCAACCTTGGGCAGGGAGGGAGAGACCCAGTACTTC.

This clonotype came up a few times. The chain has TRBV15 and TRBJ2-7, with D possibly matching TRBD1 (5 bases). The CDR3 spans 15 residues. The V gene's germline CDR1 is LNHNV and CDR2 YYDKDF (reference sequence). V was pared by 3 bases and J by 6 bases, with 18 bases between. The CDR3 region is CATSRAKGATGEQYF. CDR3 bases: TGTGCCACCAGCAGGGCAAAAGGGGCGACGGGCGAGCAGTACTTC.